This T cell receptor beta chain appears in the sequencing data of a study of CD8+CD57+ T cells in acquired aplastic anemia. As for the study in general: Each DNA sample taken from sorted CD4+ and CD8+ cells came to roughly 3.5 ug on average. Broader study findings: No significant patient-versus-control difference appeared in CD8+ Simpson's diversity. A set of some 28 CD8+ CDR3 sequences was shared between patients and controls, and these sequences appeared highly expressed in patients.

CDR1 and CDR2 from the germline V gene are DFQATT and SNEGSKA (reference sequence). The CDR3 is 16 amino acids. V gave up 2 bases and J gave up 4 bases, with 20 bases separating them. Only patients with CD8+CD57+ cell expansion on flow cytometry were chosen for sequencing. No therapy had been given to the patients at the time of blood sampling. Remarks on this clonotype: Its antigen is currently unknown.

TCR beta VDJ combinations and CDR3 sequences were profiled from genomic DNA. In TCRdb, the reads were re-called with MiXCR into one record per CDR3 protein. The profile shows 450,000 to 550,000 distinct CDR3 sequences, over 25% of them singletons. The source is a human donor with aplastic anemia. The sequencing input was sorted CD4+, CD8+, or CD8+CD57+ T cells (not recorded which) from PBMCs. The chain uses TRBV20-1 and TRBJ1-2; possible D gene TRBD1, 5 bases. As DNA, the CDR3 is TGCAGTGCTAGAAGGGGCCGGACGGAGGACCCCTATGGCTACACCTTC. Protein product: CSARRGRTEDPYGYTF.